A selection of T cell receptor beta chains follows, all from one sample in a study of blood T cell repertoires in COVID-19. Profiled with immunoSEQ multiplex PCR; TCRdb holds only in-frame clones, not every one. In the table there are more than 100,000 clones, roughly 80% of which are singletons. What was sequenced was PBMCs or T cells enriched from blood (not recorded which). These receptors were taken from a man aged 35 to 55 with acute COVID-19. Both conserved end residues are part of each CDR3. The D gene is left open where the match is weak. Expanded clones are given a class, and other clones once, few, many or no size at all.

d_call j_call v_call clone_size cdr3_nt cdr3_aa
. TRBJ2-2 TRBV4-2 . TGTGCCAGCAGCCAAGAGTACTGGGGCGGCACCGGGGAGCTGTTTTTT CASSQEYWGGTGELFF
. TRBJ1-2 TRBV6-1 . TGTGCCAGCAGTGAAGGAGCAGGTTACAGCTATGGCTACACCTTC CASSEGAGYSYGYTF
TRBD1 TRBJ2-7 TRBV5-1 few TGCGCCAGCGATCCCGGGACAGGGATATCCTACGAGCAGTACTTC CASDPGTGISYEQYF
. TRBJ1-5 TRBV5-8 . TGTGCCAGCAGCTTAGGAGCACCCCAGCATTTT CASSLGAPQHF
. TRBJ1-3 TRBV7-2 . TGTGCCAGCAGGTGGGGGGTATCCGGAAACACCATATATTTT CASRWGVSGNTIYF
. TRBJ1-1 TRBV3-1/TRBV3-2 few TGTGCCAGCAGCCAAGATAGAGGGTGGACTGAAGCTTTCTTT CASSQDRGWTEAFF
. TRBJ1-1 TRBV5-4 . TGTGCCAGCAGCTTGCGGGGGGGTTCAGGAACTGAAGCTTTCTTT CASSLRGGSGTEAFF
. TRBJ1-5 TRBV2 . TGTGCCAGCAGTGAGGGAGTCAATAGCAATCAGCCCCAGCATTTT CASSEGVNSNQPQHF
. TRBJ1-2 TRBV2 . TGTGCCAGCACCGGACAGATTTTCTATGGCTACACCTTC CASTGQIFYGYTF
. TRBJ2-7 TRBV19 . TGTGCCAGTAGTTCACCCCAGGGTAGGCAGTACTTC CASSSPQGRQYF
. TRBJ1-1 TRBV18 . TGTGCCAGCTCACCAGACAGCACATCAAACACTGAAGCTTTCTTT CASSPDSTSNTEAFF
TRBD1 TRBJ1-1 TRBV3-1/TRBV3-2 few TGTGCCAGCAGCCCGGACAGGGGACGTCGCGACACTGAAGCTTTCTTT CASSPDRGRRDTEAFF
TRBD2 TRBJ2-7 TRBV5-5 . TGTGCCAGCAGCACTATTCTTGGACTGGGACTAGCGGCCTACGAGCAGTACTTC CASSTILGLGLAAYEQYF
TRBD1 TRBJ2-5 TRBV3-1/TRBV3-2 . TGTGCCAGCAGCCTCGGGACAGGGGGAATGGAGACCCAGTACTTC CASSLGTGGMETQYF
. TRBJ2-7 TRBV9 . TGTGCCAGCAGCTCGAGCTCCTACGAGCAGTACTTC CASSSSSYEQYF
. TRBJ1-2 TRBV6-5 . TGTGCCAGCAGTTCCCACGGGTCCGGGGGGAACTATGGCTACACCTTC CASSSHGSGGNYGYTF
TRBD2 TRBJ2-5 TRBV7-3 . TGTGCCAGCAGCCCTAACGGACTAGCGTGGTACTTC CASSPNGLAWYF
. TRBJ1-1 TRBV2 few TGTGCCAGCAGTGCGATCGGGGGTTGGAACACTGAAGCTTTCTTT CASSAIGGWNTEAFF
TRBD1 TRBJ2-5 TRBV5-1 . TGCGCCAGCAGCCCCAACAGGGGGCTGCAAGAGACCCAGTACTTC CASSPNRGLQETQYF
. TRBJ2-3 TRBV11-1 . TGTGCCAGCAGCTTCACAGGGGACTTACGCACAGATACGCAGTATTTT CASSFTGDLRTDTQYF
TRBD1 TRBJ2-3 TRBV11-2 . TGTGCCAGCAGCTTAGCCCCGGGGGACAGGGGAAATACGCAGTATTTT CASSLAPGDRGNTQYF
TRBD2 TRBJ2-5 TRBV6-5 . TGTGCCAGCAGTTACTCGTCGGGGGGGCAAGAGACCCAGTACTTC CASSYSSGGQETQYF
. TRBJ1-2 TRBV7-9 . TGTGCCAGCAGCCCGGGACTCCTCCCTAACTATGGCTACACCTTC CASSPGLLPNYGYTF
. TRBJ1-6 TRBV7-6 . TGTGCCAGCAGCTTATACAGTGAAAATTCACCCCTCCACTTT CASSLYSENSPLHF
TRBD2 TRBJ2-1 TRBV7-9 . TGTGCCAGCAGCTTAGTGACTACTAGCGGGAGCTCCTACAATGAGCAGTTCTTC CASSLVTTSGSSYNEQFF
TRBD1 TRBJ1-1 TRBV2 . TGTGCCAGAGAAATAGGGACAGCAGCTGAAGCTTTCTTT CAREIGTAAEAFF
TRBD2 TRBJ2-3 TRBV19 . TGTGCCAGTACCCCTGTACTAGCGGGAGGAGATACGCAGTATTTT CASTPVLAGGDTQYF
. TRBJ1-6 TRBV9 . TGTGCCAGTTCACAGAGCTCCTATAATTCACCCCTCCACTTT CASSQSSYNSPLHF
. TRBJ2-7 TRBV6-4 . TGTGCCAGCAGCGGAAGTCCCTCTCGCGGGCAGTACTTC CASSGSPSRGQYF
. TRBJ1-3 TRBV28 . TGTGCCAGCAGGCTCGGGTATAGCTCTGGAAACACCATATATTTT CASRLGYSSGNTIYF
. TRBJ2-5 TRBV29-1 . TGCAGCGTTGGTCCGAGCTCCGTCGGGGAGACCCAGTACTTC CSVGPSSVGETQYF
TRBD2 TRBJ2-1 TRBV29-1 . TGCAGCGTTTCGACTAGCGCTTACGATGAGCAGTTCTTC CSVSTSAYDEQFF
. TRBJ2-7 TRBV19 . TGTGCCACACGCCCCGGTCCTGGCTACGAGCAGTACTTC CATRPGPGYEQYF
TRBD1 TRBJ1-2 TRBV18 few TGTGCCAGCTCATCCTCGGACAGGGTCTATGGCTACACCTTC CASSSSDRVYGYTF
TRBD1 TRBJ1-3 TRBV7-9 . TGTGCCAGCAGCTTAACAGGGGAGGCCCCCTCTGGAAACACCATATATTTT CASSLTGEAPSGNTIYF
TRBD1 TRBJ2-2 TRBV29-1 . TGCAGCGTTGCGGGACAGGGCACCGGGGAGCTGTTTTTT CSVAGQGTGELFF
TRBD1 TRBJ2-5 TRBV18 many TGTGCCAGCTCACTTACCTTACAGGGGGCATGGGAGACCCAGTACTTC CASSLTLQGAWETQYF
. TRBJ2-3 TRBV5-4 few TGTGCCAGCACCCAGAAAGCGGGCCCCGGGACAGATACGCAGTATTTT CASTQKAGPGTDTQYF
. TRBJ2-1 TRBV2 . TGTGCCAGCCAAGACACCTACAATGAGCAGTTCTTC CASQDTYNEQFF
. TRBJ1-4 TRBV19 . TGTGCCAGTATGGCCCGTTTGGCTAATGAAAAACTGTTTTTT CASMARLANEKLFF
TRBD2 TRBJ2-3 TRBV10-1 . TGCGCCAGCAGTGAGTTGGTAGCGGGCCGTCGAGATACGCAGTATTTT CASSELVAGRRDTQYF
. TRBJ1-4 TRBV6-1 . TGTGCCAGCAGTGAAAGCGGACTCAATGAAAAACTGTTTTTT CASSESGLNEKLFF
. TRBJ1-1 TRBV5-1 . TGCGCCAGCAGCTTTTCCAGGGAAGGGACTGAAGCTTTCTTT CASSFSREGTEAFF
TRBD2 TRBJ2-1 TRBV10-1 . TGCGCCAGCAGTCACCTGGGACTAGCGGGGGGGCTGAGCTCCTACAATGAGCAGTTCTTC CASSHLGLAGGLSSYNEQFF
TRBD2 TRBJ2-3 TRBV2 . TGTGCCAGCAGTGATCCGGGGGGGAGCACAGATACGCAGTATTTT CASSDPGGSTDTQYF
TRBD1 TRBJ2-2 TRBV7-9 few TGTGCCAGCAGGCAGACAGGGGGCTGGGGCACCGGGGAGCTGTTTTTT CASRQTGGWGTGELFF
TRBD1 TRBJ1-1 TRBV5-1 . TGCGCCAGCAGCTTCGTACGAGACAGGGCTAGGAACACTGAAGCTTTCTTT CASSFVRDRARNTEAFF
. TRBJ2-1 TRBV4-1 . TGCGCCAGCAGCCAAGGGGACACGTACAATGAGCAGTTCTTC CASSQGDTYNEQFF
. TRBJ1-1 TRBV19 . TGTGCCAGTGCGCCGGGGAGGTCGGGAAACACTGAAGCTTTCTTT CASAPGRSGNTEAFF
. TRBJ1-1 TRBV2 . TGTGCCAGCAGTGATTATGGACAGAAGGCTTTCTTT CASSDYGQKAFF
. TRBJ2-1 TRBV24-1 . TGTGCCACCAGTGATCCCTATTACAATGAGCAGTTCTTC CATSDPYYNEQFF
TRBD1 TRBJ2-3 TRBV19 few TGTGCCAGTAGTATCGGACAGGGCGGGTGGGCAGATACGCAGTATTTT CASSIGQGGWADTQYF
TRBD2 TRBJ2-7 TRBV28 . TGTGCCAGCAGTTTGGGTGCGGTGGTTAGCGGGAGCCCTAACCCTTACGAGCAGTACTTC CASSLGAVVSGSPNPYEQYF
. TRBJ2-5 TRBV7-3 . TGTGCCAGCAGCTTAGACAGGCAGGAGACCCAGTACTTC CASSLDRQETQYF
. TRBJ1-6 TRBV19 . TGTGCCAGTAGTATAGCACAGGAGGGCTCACCCCTCCACTTT CASSIAQEGSPLHF
TRBD1 TRBJ2-7 TRBV5-1 . TGCGCCAGTTTGACAGGGCCCTACGAGCAGTACTTC CASLTGPYEQYF
. TRBJ2-5 TRBV28 . TGTGCCAGCAGTTTAGGACTTAAAGAGACCCAGTACTTC CASSLGLKETQYF
TRBD1 TRBJ1-2 TRBV25-1 . TGTGCCAGCAGTGAGACTCCGACAGGGATTTATGGCTACACCTTC CASSETPTGIYGYTF
TRBD1 TRBJ2-6 TRBV30 . TGTGCCTGGAGTGGAGCACCGGGACAGGGTGTTTCTGGGGCCAACGTCCTGACTTTC CAWSGAPGQGVSGANVLTF